This T cell receptor beta chain was obtained from a study of blood T cell repertoires in COVID-19. Overall study context: Acute and convalescent COVID-19 samples came from the United States, Italy and Spain. Sources were T cells, B-cell-depleted T cells, or PBMCs; the material itself was cDNA or gDNA.

Deletions cut 3 bases from V and 3 bases from J, with 11 bases between. CDR3 length: 13 residues. CDR1 SQVTM and CDR2 ANQGSEA come from the germline V gene. As processed by the authors: It was from reference gene primer amplification that nucleated cell counts were estimated. Method: immunoSEQ multiplex PCR; TCRdb's copy keeps in-frame clones and lacks some. The D gene and trimming were derived from the DNA, and the V and J assignments and clone size from that table. The table shows around 200,000 clones, with around 87% occurring only once. Sequencing was carried out using peripheral blood. The chain is built from TRBV29-1 and TRBJ1-1, with D perhaps TRBD1 (5 bases). The source is a woman between 18 and 29 years old who had recovered from COVID-19. For the CDR3, the DNA is TGCAGCGTTGACGGGGGGTTTGACACTGAAGCTTTCTTT. It specifies CSVDGGFDTEAFF.